This T cell receptor (beta chain) was captured in a study of shared clonotypes between healthy human individuals. Only in-frame clones appear in the TCRdb table, and some are missing; sequencing was by immunoSEQ multiplex PCR. The data show about 2.2 million clones, with just over 90% seen just once and approximately 1.7% held by the top ten. From germline, CDR1 is LNHNV and CDR2 YYDKDF (reference sequence). The CDR3 length is 17 residues. V was clipped by 5 bases and J by 3 bases; unmatched bases: 9. CD45RO negativity and positive selection for CCR7 defined naive CD8 cells, a population that excluded terminally differentiated effector memory CD45RA+ cells. Among the donors, all were Caucasian adults who lived in Nashville, Tennessee. The study's findings and limits: Across a handful of donors, naive CD4 shared 5% to 6%, naive CD8 3.5% to 4%, memory CD4 about 2.4%, memory CD8 about 0.38%.

To note about this clone: Antigen unknown.

The clonotype was recovered from a man aged 18 to 35 in good health. Some clones in this sample may be carry-over from other donors' samples. Sequencing was carried out using naive CD8+ T cells from PBMCs. This chain uses TRBV15 with TRBJ2-1; 11 nucleotides match TRBD2. For the CDR3, the DNA is TGTGCCACCAGCCGACGGCTCGGACTAGCGGGCTACAATGAGCAGTTCTTC. Protein: CATSRRLGLAGYNEQFF. Filled out from reference TRBV15 and TRBJ2-1, the complete variable domain reads DAMVIQNPRYQVTQFGKPVTLSCSQTLNHNVMYWYQQKSSQAPKLLFHYYDKDFNNEADTPDNFQSRRPNTSFCFLDIRSPGLGDTAMYLCATSRRLGLAGYNEQFFGPGTRLTVL.